This T cell receptor (beta chain) stems from a study of blood T cell repertoires in COVID-19. Clones were read by immunoSEQ multiplex PCR, and TCRdb kept only the in-frame ones, dropping some. The sample lists about 670,000 clones, 70% to 90% occurring once. Turning to this clone: This likely stems from a read error, as it lies one base from a far larger clone.

V was clipped by 6 bases and J by 1 base; unmatched bases: 2. This CDR3 is built from 14 residues. CDR1 is SGHTA and CDR2 is FQGTGA in the germline V gene. The TCR sequence derives from a woman aged 18 to 35 with acute or convalescent COVID-19. The chain has TRBV7-3 and TRBJ2-3, with TRBD2 matching over 9 bases. Sequencing input: peripheral blood. CDR3 loop: CASSQRGGTDTQYF. The CDR3 nucleotides read TGTGCCAGCAGTCAGCGGGGGGGCACAGATACGCAGTATTTT.